Listed here is a single T cell receptor beta chain. Its antigen is still unknown. The input lacks base qualities; no much larger clone sits a single base away. This sample stems from a study of blood T cell repertoires in COVID-19 (TCRdb year 2020). Regarding the complete study: Samples covering the acute and convalescent phases of COVID-19 were provided by collaborators in the United States, Italy and Spain. The material from the prospective study consisted of cDNA or gDNA derived from T cells, B-cell-depleted T cells, or PBMCs. Deeply sampled blood TCRbeta repertoires from subjects exposed to, actively infected with, or recovered from COVID-19 were included in the dataset. The repertoires were released in a freely available public database intended as a resource for research on the immune response to SARS-CoV-2. The samples were drawn from two sources: the first 160 participants of the ongoing ImmuneRACE study, and fewer than 1,500 subjects contributed by 6 global collaborators. Sample metadata almost always included a de-identified subject ID, COVID-19 status, age in years and sex. Where available, HLA class I and class II types were obtained from metadata supplied by the sample provider rather than from assay-based typing.

The immunoSEQ Assay, a bias-controlled multiplex PCR, was used to amplify TCRbeta CDR3 regions from genomic DNA. Per the source publication's procedure: Nucleated cell counts per sample were estimated from amplification of reference gene primers within the assay. To quantify the absolute abundance of each unique TCRbeta CDR3 rearrangement, sequence reads were collapsed and filtered. For each sample, productive Simpson clonality was calculated by taking the square root of Simpson's diversity index across productive rearrangements. TCRdb retrieved this table from immuneACCESS and kept in-frame rearrangements only. Not all clones are present; in checked studies, unresolved V genes account for under half, and no reason is known for the remainder. Clone size and V and J calls were adopted from that table, with D and trimming inferred from the DNA. The sample table shows over 90,000 clones, and around four fifths are seen once. 3.5% to 5% of the sample goes to the ten largest clones.

Collaborating institutions collected whole blood in K2EDTA tubes following their own protocols. For TCRbeta analysis, collaborators shipped samples as frozen whole blood, isolated PBMCs, or DNA extracted from either of those sample types. CDR1 and CDR2 are drawn from the germline V gene: KGHSH, LQKENI. The CDR3 sequence holds 13 residues, the cysteine and phenylalanine included. The read is trimmed to its CDR3 DNA, 39 bases read in frame from base 1. V was cut back by 3 bases and J by 2 bases, leaving a gap of 7 bases between them. What the research found in general, with its limitations: The quantity of clinical and demographic metadata differed by source and by participant and was supplied without curation.

The sequencing sample was made of peripheral blood. The sequence is built from TRBV18 and TRBJ1-2; the D gene remains uncertain. The sequence derives from a human donor in a cohort sampled during active COVID-19. In nucleotides, the sequence is TGTGCCAGCTCACCCGGGTTAAACTATGGCTACACCTTC. Its protein reads: CASSPGLNYGYTF.